This entry is about one TCR beta chain. This entry comes from a study of chemoradiotherapy in HPV16-positive cancers. Method: immunoSEQ multiplex PCR; TCRdb's copy keeps in-frame clones and lacks some. Of over 1,500 clones listed, 86% were seen once; the top ten hold roughly 8.7%. The V end lost 5 bases, the J end lost 0 bases, and 12 bases lay between the germline ends. CDR1 is MRHNA and CDR2 is SNTAGT in the germline V gene. The CDR3 loop spans 15 amino acids. The V and J genes are TRBV6-4 and TRBJ2-3; D may be TRBD2 (7 bases). The source was tumor tissue, collected from a patient who underwent chemoradiotherapy. The clonotype comes from a human donor with HPV-associated anogenital cancer. CDR3 residues: CASSRGAGSTDTQYF. The CDR3 DNA reads as TGTGCCAGCAGTCGGGGGGCCGGGAGCACAGATACGCAGTATTTT.